One and the same sample provided the 17 T cell receptor beta chains below, sequenced in a study of human T cells and chemical hapten exposure (dated by TCRdb to about 2021). Reading the label with the study, this specimen's time point is: pre-sensitization, week 0. The treatment or condition label, read with the paper, signifies: therapeutic diphenylcyclopropenone sensitization with weekly scalp DPC. The library was obtained by RACE. Reads for this sample came from a NextSeq 500. TCRdb's own reprocessing of the public reads used fastp at Q25 and MiXCR and kept productive beta chains. CDR3 protein duplicates are merged, each entry listing the most common genes and DNA. Present in this sample are about 260,000 distinct CDR3 sequences, around 9.3% of which were seen just once. About 2.1% of the sample goes to the ten largest clones. The sequencing here drew on whole blood, taken in connection with sensitization to the hapten diphenylcyclopropenone (DPC). These receptors came from a woman in her 40s with alopecia areata. Some clones in this sample may be carry-over from other donors' samples.

About this clonotype: One junction end does not reproduce the germline sequence, and a read error may be involved. The CDR3 protein is CASRGGGVNTLYF. The CDR3 DNA is TGTGCCAGCAGGGGGGGTGGCGTGAACACCTTATATTTT. J is TRBJ1-3 and V is TRBV28, with a possible D match to TRBD1 (5 bases). Germline CDR1 reads MDHEN; CDR2 reads SYDVKM. The CDR3 length is 13 residues.

This chain connects TRBV7-9 to TRBJ1-3; TRBD1 agrees at 9 bases. V was clipped by 2 bases and J by 4 bases; unmatched bases: 15. Germline lookup yields CDR1 SEHNR and CDR2 FQNEAQ (reference sequence). The CDR3 length is 19 residues. Here the CDR3 reads CASSLFISGQGSNGNTIYF. CDR3 DNA sequence: TGTGCCAGCAGCTTATTTATATCGGGACAGGGTAGCAACGGAAACACCATATATTTT. The variable domain in full, completed from reference TRBV7-9 and TRBJ1-3, reads DTGVSQNPRHKITKRGQNVTFRCDPISEHNRLYWYRQTLGQGPEFLTYFQNEAQLEKSRLLSDRFSAERPKGSFSTLEIQRTEQGDSAMYLCASSLFISGQGSNGNTIYFGEGSWLTVV.

This clonotype was counted only a few times. V gene TRBV20-1 combines with J gene TRBJ1-2; 7 nucleotides agree with TRBD1. Trimming cost V 4 bases and J 2 bases; bases outside gene matches: 7. Germline V gene sequence: CDR1 DFQATT, CDR2 SNEGSKA (reference sequence). This CDR3 is built from 14 residues. CDR3: CSAIAAGGNYGYTF. CDR3 nucleotide sequence: TGCAGTGCTATAGCTGCAGGGGGGAACTATGGCTACACCTTC.

Ten or more counts support this clonotype. The rearrangement joins TRBV4-3 to TRBJ2-1, with 9 bases identical to TRBD2. In germline, CDR1 is LGHNA, CDR2 YSLEER. The CDR3 has 17 amino acids. Germline trimming cut 2 bases from V and 0 bases from J; bases unmatched to any gene: 5. CDR3 sequence: CASSQLSGGSSYNEQFF. CDR3 bases: TGCGCCAGCAGCCAATTGAGCGGGGGGAGCTCCTACAATGAGCAGTTCTTC.

This clonotype was seen a handful of times. J is TRBJ2-3 and V is TRBV5-6, with D possibly matching TRBD1 (5 bases). This CDR3 is 13 amino acids long. Deletions cut 7 bases from V and 4 bases from J, with 13 bases between. Germline CDR1 and CDR2: SGHDT and YYEEEE. The CDR3 loop is CASSGRVSDTQYF. In DNA form, the CDR3 reads TGTGCCAGCTCAGGCAGGGTTTCAGATACGCAGTATTTT. Full variable domain (remainder filled in from reference TRBV5-6 and TRBJ2-3): DAGVTQSPTHLIKTRGQQVTLRCSPKSGHDTVSWYQQALGQGPQFIFQYYEEEERQRGNFPDRFSGHQFPNYSSELNVNALLLGDSALYLCASSGRVSDTQYFGPGTRLTVL.

This clonotype was counted a few times. The rearrangement uses TRBV10-3 and TRBJ2-3; 10 bases agree with TRBD2. Germline V gives CDR1 ENHRY, CDR2 SYGVKD. CDR3 length: 15 amino acids. The J segment lost 5 bases and the V segment lost 11 bases, leaving 13 bases of the junction unmatched. The CDR3 protein is CAVQIAGGGEDTQYF. In DNA form, the CDR3 reads TGTGCCGTCCAAATAGCGGGAGGAGGGGAAGATACGCAGTATTTT.

This clonotype was seen a few times. The genes are TRBV2 and TRBJ2-6, with TRBD1 identical over 9 bases. Germline V gene sequence: CDR1 SNHLY, CDR2 FYNNEI. The CDR3 has 14 residues. V dropped 11 bases and J dropped 2; count of bases not matched to a gene: 4. The CDR3 DNA sequence: TGTGCCGGGCGACAGGGGGCTGGGGCCAACGTCCTGACTTTC. Its protein is CAGRQGAGANVLTF.

The table lists this clonotype with a few counts. The CDR3 bases are TGCAGTGCGAGTAGCGTCAATGAGCAGTTCTTC. It yields the protein CSASSVNEQFF. The genes are TRBV20-1 and TRBJ2-1, with D possibly being TRBD2 (5 bases). The CDR3 runs 11 residues. Trimming removed 6 bases at V and 6 bases at J, with 9 bases between. In germline, CDR1 is DFQATT, CDR2 SNEGSKA (reference sequence).

J is TRBJ1-3 and V is TRBV28; 9 positions match TRBD1. The CDR3 consists of 17 residues. Germline loops: CDR1 MDHEN, CDR2 SYDVKM. After removal of 6 bases from V and 3 bases from J, the junction contained 12 bases not matched to a gene. The chain's CDR3 is CASRLNFGTGRGNTIYF. The CDR3 bases are TGTGCCAGCAGATTGAACTTCGGGACAGGGCGTGGAAACACCATATATTTT. The whole variable domain, filled in from reference TRBV28 and TRBJ1-3, reads DVKVTQSSRYLVKRTGEKVFLECVQDMDHENMFWYRQDPGLGLRLIYFSYDVKMKEKGDIPEGYSVSREKKERFSLILESASTNQTSMYLCASRLNFGTGRGNTIYFGEGSWLTVV.

The table lists this clonotype with many counts. The J gene is TRBJ1-5, the V gene TRBV5-8, with D maybe TRBD1 (5 bases). This CDR3 region has 12 residues. V was cut by 7 bases and J by 3 bases, with 8 bases left in between. CDR1 is SGHTS, CDR2 YDEGEE, per germline. CDR3 DNA sequence: TGTGCCAGCCAGGGAAACAATCAGCCCCAGCATTTT. It translates to CASQGNNQPQHF. Drawing the rest from reference TRBV5-8 and TRBJ1-5, the complete variable domain is EAGVTQSPTHLIKTRGQQATLRCSPISGHTSVYWYQQALGLGLQFLLWYDEGEERNRGNFPPRFSGRQFPNYSSELNVNALELEDSALYLCASQGNNQPQHFGDGTRLSIL.

In regard to this clonotype: Compared with germline, one end of the junction differs, possibly owing to a read error. The chain uses TRBV7-9 and TRBJ2-3, with D possibly TRBD1 on 6 matching bases. The CDR3 is 11 amino acids. Germline V lookup: CDR1 SEHNR, CDR2 FQNEAQ (reference sequence). CDR3 DNA sequence: TGTGCCAGCAGCTTAGGAACAGGGAAGGATTTT. It translates to CASSLGTGKDF.

This clonotype was seen only a few times. The chain has TRBV20-1 and TRBJ2-1, with D possibly matching TRBD1 (6 bases). V gave up 6 bases and J gave up 7 bases, with 16 bases separating them. This CDR3 is built from 13 residues. CDR1 is DFQATT, CDR2 SNEGSKA, per germline (reference sequence). The CDR3 spells CSAPGPRGNEQFF. CDR3 DNA: TGCAGTGCCCCCGGTCCCAGGGGAAATGAGCAGTTCTTC.

The rearrangement joins TRBV20-1 to TRBJ2-6, with D perhaps TRBD1 (6 bases). Germline CDR1 is DFQATT and CDR2 is SNEGSKA (reference sequence). The CDR3 length is 16 residues. The V and J ends lost 2 bases and 1 base respectively, with 12 bases between them. The DNA of the CDR3 is TGCAGTGCTAGACTGGGACACCCTTCTGGGGCCAACGTCCTGACTTTC. Encoded protein: CSARLGHPSGANVLTF.

J is TRBJ2-7 and V is TRBV7-9; 11 positions match TRBD1. This CDR3 contains 14 residues. CDR1 is SEHNR, CDR2 FQNEAQ, per germline (reference sequence). The trim removed 4 bases at V and 5 bases at J, leaving 4 bases unmatched. CDR3 protein: CASSSGDRGNEQYF. The DNA for the CDR3 is TGTGCCAGCAGCTCTGGGGACAGGGGGAACGAGCAGTACTTC.

In this sample, this clonotype turned up a few times. This chain connects TRBV28 to TRBJ2-3; D possibly corresponds to TRBD1 (8 bases). The CDR3 is 15 amino acids. V was pared by 3 bases and J by 6 bases, with 16 bases between. CDR1 and CDR2 from the germline V gene are MDHEN and SYDVKM. The CDR3 region is CASSFAQGGVDTQYF. The DNA of the CDR3 is TGTGCCAGCAGTTTCGCACAGGGGGGGGTTGATACGCAGTATTTT.

This clonotype was counted ten times or more. The chain uses TRBV7-2 and TRBJ2-3; no clear D. The CDR3 extends over 13 amino acids. V gave up 5 bases and J gave up 6 bases, with 12 bases separating them. Germline V lookup: CDR1 SGHTA, CDR2 FQGNSA. The CDR3 here is CASSPGFTDTQYF. The CDR3 DNA follows: TGTGCCAGCAGCCCTGGTTTCACTGATACGCAGTATTTT. Variable domain in full (rest from reference TRBV7-2 and TRBJ2-3): GAGVSQSPSNKVTEKGKDVELRCDPISGHTALYWYRQSLGQGLEFLIYFQGNSAPDKSGLPSDRFSAERTGGSVSTLTIQRTQQEDSAVYLCASSPGFTDTQYFGPGTRLTVL.

This chain uses TRBV27 with TRBJ2-2, with D uncertain. In germline, CDR1 is MNHEY, CDR2 SMNVEV (reference sequence). The CDR3 is made up of 14 amino acids. Trimming shortened V by 1 base and J by 3 bases, and 6 bases separated the two germline ends. The CDR3 DNA reads TGTGCCAGCAGTTTATGGGCCCACACCGGGGAGCTGTTTTTT. It encodes CASSLWAHTGELFF.